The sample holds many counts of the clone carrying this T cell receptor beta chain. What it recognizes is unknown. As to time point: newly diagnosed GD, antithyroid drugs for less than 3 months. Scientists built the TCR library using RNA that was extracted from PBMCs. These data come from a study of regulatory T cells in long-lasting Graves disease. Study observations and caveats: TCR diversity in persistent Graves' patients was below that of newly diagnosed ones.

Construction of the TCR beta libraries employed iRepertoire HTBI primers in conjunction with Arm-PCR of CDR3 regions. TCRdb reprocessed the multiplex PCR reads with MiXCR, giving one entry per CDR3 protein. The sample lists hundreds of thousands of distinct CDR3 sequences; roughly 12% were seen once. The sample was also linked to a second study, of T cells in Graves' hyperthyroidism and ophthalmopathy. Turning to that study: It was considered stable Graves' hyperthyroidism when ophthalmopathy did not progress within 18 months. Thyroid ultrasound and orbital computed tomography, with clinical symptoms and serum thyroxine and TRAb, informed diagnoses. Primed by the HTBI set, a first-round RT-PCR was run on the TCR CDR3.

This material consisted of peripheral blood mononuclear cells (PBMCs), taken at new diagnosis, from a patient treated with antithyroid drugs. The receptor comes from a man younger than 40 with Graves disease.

The CDR3 region has the DNA TGCAGCGTTGCCGGGAGAGGAGGGGAGCAGTACTTC. It is translated as CSVAGRGGEQYF. This chain uses TRBV29-1 with TRBJ2-7; the D gene is possibly TRBD2 (6 bases). The germline V gene encodes CDR1 SQVTM and CDR2 ANQGSEA. Between the trimmed V and J ends, which lost 4 bases and 7 bases, there was a span of 14 bases. There are 12 residues in the CDR3.